This T cell receptor (beta chain) was identified in a study of OX40 agonist ivuxolimab in advanced cancers. Study-wide background: Patients received intravenous ivuxolimab every 2 weeks at 0.01 to 10 mg/kg. The mean age was roughly 60 years, ranging from about 20 to 79, with 82.7% of participants male. Three dose-escalation patients had partial responses: one with hepatocellular carcinoma and two with cutaneous melanoma.

Trimming removed 0 bases at V and 6 bases at J, with 10 bases between. The germline V gene encodes CDR1 SGDLS and CDR2 YYNGEE. The CDR3 runs to 15 residues. Study results and caveats: More expanded clones were seen, on average, in CD8+ T cells than in CD4+.

This clone was detected only once. Antigen unknown. Sequencing was performed with immunoSEQ multiplex PCR; in TCRdb, only in-frame clones are kept and a portion is missing. Of roughly 14,000 clones in the sample, around 77% were seen once. This chain links TRBV9 with TRBJ1-6; maybe TRBD1 (5 bases). This sequence was found in an adult with an advanced solid tumor such as melanoma, head and neck, liver or kidney cancer. Sequencing used CD4+ or CD8+ T cells sorted from blood, obtained in a trial of the OX40 agonist ivuxolimab. CDR3 DNA: TGTGCCAGCAGCGTAGGGACAAGGGGTAATTCACCCCTCCACTTT. Amino acids: CASSVGTRGNSPLHF.